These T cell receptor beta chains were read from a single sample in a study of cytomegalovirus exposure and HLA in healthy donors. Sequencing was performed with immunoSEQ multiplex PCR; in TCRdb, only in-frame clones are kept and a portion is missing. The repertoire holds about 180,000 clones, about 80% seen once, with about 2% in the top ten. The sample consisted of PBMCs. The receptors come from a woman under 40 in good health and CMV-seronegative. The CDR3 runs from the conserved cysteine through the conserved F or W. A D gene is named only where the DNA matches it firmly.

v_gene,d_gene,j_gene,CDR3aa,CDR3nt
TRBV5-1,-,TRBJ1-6,CASSLAQEGSPLHF,TGCGCCAGCAGCTTGGCCCAGGAGGGTTCACCCCTCCACTTT
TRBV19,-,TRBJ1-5,CASSIRGNNQPQHF,TGTGCCAGTAGTATTCGGGGTAACAATCAGCCCCAGCATTTT
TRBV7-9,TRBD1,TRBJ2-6,CASSLATGYDYVLTF,TGTGCCAGCAGCTTAGCGACAGGGTATGACTACGTCCTGACTTTC
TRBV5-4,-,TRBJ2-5,CASSLGGAAEETQYF,TGTGCCAGCAGCTTGGGGGGAGCGGCTGAAGAGACCCAGTACTTC
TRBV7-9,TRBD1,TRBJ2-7,CASSSTGGGEQYF,TGTGCCAGCAGCTCGACAGGGGGCGGCGAGCAGTACTTC
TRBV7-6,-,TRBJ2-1,CASSLVVEDNEQFF,TGTGCCAGCAGCTTAGTTGTCGAGGACAATGAGCAGTTCTTC
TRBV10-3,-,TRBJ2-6,CAISEPSSGANVLTF,TGTGCCATCAGTGAGCCGAGTTCTGGGGCCAACGTCCTGACTTTC
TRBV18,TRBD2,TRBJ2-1,CASSPISGGPGDEQFF,TGTGCCAGCTCACCGATAAGCGGGGGGCCGGGTGATGAGCAGTTCTTC
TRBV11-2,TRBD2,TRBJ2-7,CASSYLGLAGSEQYF,TGTGCCAGCAGCTACCTGGGGCTAGCGGGGAGCGAGCAGTACTTC
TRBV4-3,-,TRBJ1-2,CASSQDIGGRGYTF,TGCGCCAGCAGCCAAGATATCGGGGGGAGGGGCTACACCTTC
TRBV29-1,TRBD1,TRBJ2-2,CSVEVAGTGGPGELFF,TGCAGCGTTGAGGTAGCCGGGACAGGGGGTCCCGGGGAGCTGTTTTTT
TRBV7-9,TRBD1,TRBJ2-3,CASSLGTGGLGTDTQYF,TGTGCCAGCAGCTTAGGGACAGGGGGTCTAGGCACAGATACGCAGTATTTT
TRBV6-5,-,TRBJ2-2,CASRREDRAGELFF,TGTGCCAGCAGGAGGGAAGACCGCGCCGGGGAGCTGTTTTTT
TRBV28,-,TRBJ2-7,CASKSGGVAPEQYF,TGTGCCAGCAAGAGTGGCGGAGTCGCCCCCGAGCAGTACTTC